This TCR beta chain was sequenced in a study of OX40 agonist ivuxolimab in advanced cancers. Study-level findings and limits: Some patients without response likewise showed low normalized clonal expansion. Relatively little clonal expansion, among the lowest observed, appeared in partial responders at 0.1-3.0 mg/kg.

Measured with immunoSEQ multiplex PCR; TCRdb has only the in-frame clones, and not every one. The repertoire has more than 50,000 clones, about 90% of them found once; the top ten carry approximately 2%. On this clone itself: The antigen remains unidentified.

This TCR was recovered from an adult with an advanced solid tumor such as melanoma, head and neck, liver or kidney cancer. The starting material was CD4+ or CD8+ T cells sorted from blood, obtained in a trial of the OX40 agonist ivuxolimab.

CDR3 residues: CASSPQGGDQPQHF. The DNA of the CDR3 is TGTGCCAGCAGTCCCCAGGGGGGCGACCAGCCCCAGCATTTT. The chain is built from TRBV6-6 and TRBJ1-5; 7 bases are a match to TRBD1. The V segment lost 5 bases and the J segment 7 bases; nucleotides outside the gene matches: 8. Germline V lookup: CDR1 MNHNY, CDR2 SVGAGI (reference sequence). This CDR3 has 14 amino acids.